The clone carrying this TCR beta chain appeared many times. The CDR3 totals 15 residues. The junction had 10 bases not matched to a gene; V was cut back by 6 bases and J by 3 bases. Germline CDR1 MNHNS, CDR2 SASEGT. The data stem from a study of T cells after yellow fever vaccination. Study summary: SMART-Seq v4 Ultra Low Input served to prepare low-cell-number fractions.

TCRdb re-called the 5' RACE reads through MiXCR, storing one row per CDR3 protein. This table holds approximately 300,000 distinct CDR3 sequences, 10% to 15% found once. The sequence derives from a man aged 25-45 years who received the YFV17D yellow fever vaccine. Sequencing used CD4+ T cells sorted from PBMCs, obtained 45 days after the yellow fever booster vaccination. The chain recombines TRBV6-1 with TRBJ2-7; 8 bases fit TRBD1. CDR3 coding DNA: TGTGCCAGCAGGCCCGGGACAGGTATTAACTACGAGCAGTACTTC. It yields the protein CASRPGTGINYEQYF.